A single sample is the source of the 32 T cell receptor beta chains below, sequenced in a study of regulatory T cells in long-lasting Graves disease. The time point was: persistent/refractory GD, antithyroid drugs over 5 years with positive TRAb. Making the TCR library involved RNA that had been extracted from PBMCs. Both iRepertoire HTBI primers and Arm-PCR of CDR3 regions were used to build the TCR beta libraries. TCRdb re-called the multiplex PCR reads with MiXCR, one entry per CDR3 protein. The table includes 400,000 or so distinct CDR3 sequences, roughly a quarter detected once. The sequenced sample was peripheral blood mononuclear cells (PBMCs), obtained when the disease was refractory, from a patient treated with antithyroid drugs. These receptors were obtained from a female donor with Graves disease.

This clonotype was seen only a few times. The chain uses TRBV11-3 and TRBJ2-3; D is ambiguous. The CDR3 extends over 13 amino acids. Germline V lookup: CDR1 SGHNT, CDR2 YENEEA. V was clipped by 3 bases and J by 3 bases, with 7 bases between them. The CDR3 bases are TGTGCCAGCAGCTTGGGTGAGACAGATACGCAGTATTTT. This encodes CASSLGETDTQYF.

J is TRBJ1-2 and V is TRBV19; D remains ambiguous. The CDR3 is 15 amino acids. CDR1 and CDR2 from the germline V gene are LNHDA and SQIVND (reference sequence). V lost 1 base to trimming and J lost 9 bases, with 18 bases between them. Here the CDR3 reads CASSIALGSSISYTF. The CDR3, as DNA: TGTGCCAGTAGTATAGCGTTGGGCAGTTCTATCAGCTACACCTTC.

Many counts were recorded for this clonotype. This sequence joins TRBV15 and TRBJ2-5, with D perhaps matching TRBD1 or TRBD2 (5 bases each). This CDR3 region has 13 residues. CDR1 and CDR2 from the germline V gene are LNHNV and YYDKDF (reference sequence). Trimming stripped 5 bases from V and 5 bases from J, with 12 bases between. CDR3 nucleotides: TGTGCCACCAGCGTCAGGGTAGCGGAGACCCAGTACTTC. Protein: CATSVRVAETQYF.

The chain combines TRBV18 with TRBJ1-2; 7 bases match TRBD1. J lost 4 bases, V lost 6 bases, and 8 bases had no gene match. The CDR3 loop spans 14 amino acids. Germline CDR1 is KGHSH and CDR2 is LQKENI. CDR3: CASSYGQEGYGYTF. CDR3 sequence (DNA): TGTGCCAGCTCTTATGGACAGGAAGGCTATGGCTACACCTTC.

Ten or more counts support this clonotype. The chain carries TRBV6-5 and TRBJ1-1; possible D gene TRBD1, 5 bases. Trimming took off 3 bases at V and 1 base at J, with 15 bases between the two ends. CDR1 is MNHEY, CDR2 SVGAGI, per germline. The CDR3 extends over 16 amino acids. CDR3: CASSYKTGGKNTEAFF. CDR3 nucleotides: TGTGCCAGCAGTTATAAAACAGGAGGGAAGAACACTGAAGCTTTCTTT.

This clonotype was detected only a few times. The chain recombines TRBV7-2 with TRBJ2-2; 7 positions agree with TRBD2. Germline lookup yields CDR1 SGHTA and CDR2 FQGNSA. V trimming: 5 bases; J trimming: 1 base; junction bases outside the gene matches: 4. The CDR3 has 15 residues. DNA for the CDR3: TGTGCCAGCAGCCCCGGACTAGGGAACACCGGGGAGCTGTTTTTT. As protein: CASSPGLGNTGELFF.

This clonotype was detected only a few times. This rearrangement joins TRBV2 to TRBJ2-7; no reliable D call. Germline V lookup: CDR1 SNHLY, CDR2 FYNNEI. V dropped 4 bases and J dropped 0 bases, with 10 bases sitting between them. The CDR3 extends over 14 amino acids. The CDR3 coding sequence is TGTGCCAGCAGTGGGGTCCAGAGCTCCTACGAGCAGTACTTC. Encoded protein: CASSGVQSSYEQYF.

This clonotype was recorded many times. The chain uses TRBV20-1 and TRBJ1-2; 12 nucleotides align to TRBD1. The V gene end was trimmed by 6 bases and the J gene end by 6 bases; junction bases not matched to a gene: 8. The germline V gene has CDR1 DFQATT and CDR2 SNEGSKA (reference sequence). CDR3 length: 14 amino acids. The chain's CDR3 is CSARDRGRINGYTF. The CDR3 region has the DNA TGCAGTGCGAGGGACAGGGGGCGGATCAATGGCTACACCTTC.

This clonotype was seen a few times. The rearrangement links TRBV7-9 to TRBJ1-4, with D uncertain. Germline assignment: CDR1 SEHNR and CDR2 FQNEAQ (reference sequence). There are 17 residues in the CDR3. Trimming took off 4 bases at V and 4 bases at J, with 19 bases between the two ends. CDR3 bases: TGTGCCAGCAGCTCCAGATGGGCCGGGCTCGATAATGAAAAACTGTTTTTT. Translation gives CASSSRWAGLDNEKLFF.

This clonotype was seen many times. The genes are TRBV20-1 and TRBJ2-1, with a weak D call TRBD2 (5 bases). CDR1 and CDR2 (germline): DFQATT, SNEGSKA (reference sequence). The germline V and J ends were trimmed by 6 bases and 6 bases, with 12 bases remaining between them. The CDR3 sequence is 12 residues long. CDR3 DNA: TGCAGTGCCCTAAAAACTAGCAATGAGCAGTTCTTC. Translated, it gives CSALKTSNEQFF.

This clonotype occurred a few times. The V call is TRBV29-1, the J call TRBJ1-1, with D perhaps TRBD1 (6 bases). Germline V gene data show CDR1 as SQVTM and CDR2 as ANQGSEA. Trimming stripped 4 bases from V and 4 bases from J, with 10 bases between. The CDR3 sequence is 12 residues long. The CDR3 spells CSVVKGGTEAFF. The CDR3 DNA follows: TGCAGCGTTGTCAAAGGGGGCACTGAAGCTTTCTTT.

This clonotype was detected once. Here the CDR3 DNA reads TGTGCCAGTAGTATCGTCGACAGGGGGCCCGAGCAGTACTTC. Translated, it gives CASSIVDRGPEQYF. J is TRBJ2-7 and V is TRBV19; TRBD1 aligns across 10 bases. Germline lookup yields CDR1 LNHDA and CDR2 SQIVND (reference sequence). V trimming: 3 bases; J trimming: 6 bases; junction bases outside the gene matches: 5. The CDR3 is 14 residues long.

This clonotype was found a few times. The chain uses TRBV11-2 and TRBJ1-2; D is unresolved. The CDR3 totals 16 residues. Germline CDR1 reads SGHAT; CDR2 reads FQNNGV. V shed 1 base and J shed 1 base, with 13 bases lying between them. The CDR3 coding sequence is TGTGCCAGCAGCTTAGTCGGGAGAGATAATAACTATGGCTACACCTTC. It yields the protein CASSLVGRDNNYGYTF.

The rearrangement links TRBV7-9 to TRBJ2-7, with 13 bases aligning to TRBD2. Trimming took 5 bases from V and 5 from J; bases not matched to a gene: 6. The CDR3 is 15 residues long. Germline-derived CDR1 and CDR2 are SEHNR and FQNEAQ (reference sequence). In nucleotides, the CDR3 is TGTGCCAGCAGCCCGGGACTAGCGGGATCCGACGAGCAGTACTTC. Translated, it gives CASSPGLAGSDEQYF.

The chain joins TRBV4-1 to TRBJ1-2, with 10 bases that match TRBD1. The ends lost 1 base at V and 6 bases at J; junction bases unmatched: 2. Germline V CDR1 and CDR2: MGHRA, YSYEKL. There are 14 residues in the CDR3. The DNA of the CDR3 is TGCGCCAGCAGCCAAGTTGGACAGGGGGATGGCTACACCTTC. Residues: CASSQVGQGDGYTF.

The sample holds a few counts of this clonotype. The CDR3 reads CASSLAGGSDEQFF. The CDR3 DNA follows: TGTGCCAGCAGCTTAGCGGGAGGATCGGATGAGCAGTTCTTC. The J gene is TRBJ2-1, the V gene TRBV7-2; D is perhaps TRBD2 (6 bases). There are 14 residues in the CDR3. Per germline, CDR1 SGHTA and CDR2 FQGNSA. V was cut by 0 bases and J by 8 bases, with 11 bases left in between.

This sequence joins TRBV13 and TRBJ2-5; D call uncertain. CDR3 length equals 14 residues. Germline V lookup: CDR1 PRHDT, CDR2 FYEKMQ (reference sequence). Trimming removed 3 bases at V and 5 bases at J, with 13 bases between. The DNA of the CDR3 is TGTGCCAGCAGCTTTTTTGTAGACGGGGAGACCCAGTACTTC. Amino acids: CASSFFVDGETQYF.

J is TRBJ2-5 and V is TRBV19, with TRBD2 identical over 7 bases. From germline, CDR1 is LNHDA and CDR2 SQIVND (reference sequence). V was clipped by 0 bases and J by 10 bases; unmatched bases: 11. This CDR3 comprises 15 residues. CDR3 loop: CASSIEGSSRGSQYF. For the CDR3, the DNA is TGTGCCAGTAGTATAGAGGGCAGTAGCCGCGGGAGCCAGTACTTC. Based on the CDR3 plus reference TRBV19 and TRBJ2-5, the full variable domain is DGGITQSPKYLFRKEGQNVTLSCEQNLNHDAMYWYRQDPGQGLRLIYYSQIVNDFQKGDIAEGYSVSREKKESFPLTVTSAQKNPTAFYLCASSIEGSSRGSQYFGPGTRLLVL.

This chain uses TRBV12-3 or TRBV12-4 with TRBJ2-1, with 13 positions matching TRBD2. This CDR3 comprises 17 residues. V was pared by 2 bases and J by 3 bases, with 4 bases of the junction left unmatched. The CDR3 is CASSLNGLAGVYNEQFF. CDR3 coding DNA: TGTGCCAGCAGTTTAAATGGACTAGCGGGAGTCTACAATGAGCAGTTCTTC.

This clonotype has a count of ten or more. The DNA of the CDR3 is TGTGCCAGCTTTACCGGGACTAGCGGGAGTAACGAGCAGTACTTC. Protein product: CASFTGTSGSNEQYF. V is TRBV6-1 and J is TRBJ2-7; 14 positions agree with TRBD2. V lost 8 bases, J lost 5 bases, and 8 bases stayed unmatched. Germline values: CDR1 MNHNS, CDR2 SASEGT. This CDR3 contains 15 residues.

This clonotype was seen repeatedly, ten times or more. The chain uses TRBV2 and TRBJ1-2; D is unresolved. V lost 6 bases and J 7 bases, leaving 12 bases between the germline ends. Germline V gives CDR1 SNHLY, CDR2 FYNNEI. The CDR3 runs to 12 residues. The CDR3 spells CASSDPGSGYTF. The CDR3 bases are TGTGCCAGCAGCGACCCAGGTAGTGGCTACACCTTC.

Here the CDR3 reads CASSLGGNLGEQYF. DNA of the CDR3: TGCGCCAGCAGCTTGGGCGGGAACCTCGGCGAGCAGTACTTC. This chain connects TRBV5-1 to TRBJ2-7; possible D gene TRBD2, 6 bases. V was shortened by 0 bases and J by 6 bases, with 13 bases between the two germline ends. The CDR3 loop spans 14 amino acids. Germline V gives CDR1 SGHRS, CDR2 YFSETQ.

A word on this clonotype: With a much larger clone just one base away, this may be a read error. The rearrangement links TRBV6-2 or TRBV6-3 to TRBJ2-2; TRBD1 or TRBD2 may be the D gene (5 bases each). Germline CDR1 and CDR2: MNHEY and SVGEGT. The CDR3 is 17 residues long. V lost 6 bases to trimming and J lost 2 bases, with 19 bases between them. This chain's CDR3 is CASRNGPGRSNTGELFF. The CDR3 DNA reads TGTGCCAGCAGAAACGGTCCGGGGCGCTCCAACACCGGGGAGCTGTTTTTT.

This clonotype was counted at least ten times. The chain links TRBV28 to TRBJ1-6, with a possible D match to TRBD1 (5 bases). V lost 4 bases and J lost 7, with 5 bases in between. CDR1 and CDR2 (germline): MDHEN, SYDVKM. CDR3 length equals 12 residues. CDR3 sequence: CASSSGNSPLHF. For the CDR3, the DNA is TGTGCCAGCAGTTCAGGGAATTCACCCCTCCACTTT.

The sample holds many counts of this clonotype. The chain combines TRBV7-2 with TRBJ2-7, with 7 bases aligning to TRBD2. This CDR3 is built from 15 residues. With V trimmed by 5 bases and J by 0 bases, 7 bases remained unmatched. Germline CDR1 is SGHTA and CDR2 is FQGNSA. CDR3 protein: CASSLTSDSSYEQYF. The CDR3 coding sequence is TGTGCCAGCAGCCTCACTAGCGACAGCTCCTACGAGCAGTACTTC. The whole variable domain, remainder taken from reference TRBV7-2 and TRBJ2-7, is GAGVSQSPSNKVTEKGKDVELRCDPISGHTALYWYRQSLGQGLEFLIYFQGNSAPDKSGLPSDRFSAERTGGSVSTLTIQRTQQEDSAVYLCASSLTSDSSYEQYFGPGTRLTVT.

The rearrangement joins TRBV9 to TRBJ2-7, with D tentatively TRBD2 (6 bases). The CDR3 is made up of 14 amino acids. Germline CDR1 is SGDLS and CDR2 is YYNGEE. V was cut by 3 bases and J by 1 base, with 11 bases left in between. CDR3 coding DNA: TGTGCCAGCAGCGAAGGGACTGGATCCTACGAGCAGTACTTC. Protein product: CASSEGTGSYEQYF.

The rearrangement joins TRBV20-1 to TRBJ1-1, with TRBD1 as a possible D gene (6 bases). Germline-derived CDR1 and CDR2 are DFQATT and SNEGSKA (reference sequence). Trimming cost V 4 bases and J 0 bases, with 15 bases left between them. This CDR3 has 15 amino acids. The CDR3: CSATSDRTMNTEAFF. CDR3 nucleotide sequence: TGCAGTGCTACCTCGGACAGAACCATGAACACTGAAGCTTTCTTT.

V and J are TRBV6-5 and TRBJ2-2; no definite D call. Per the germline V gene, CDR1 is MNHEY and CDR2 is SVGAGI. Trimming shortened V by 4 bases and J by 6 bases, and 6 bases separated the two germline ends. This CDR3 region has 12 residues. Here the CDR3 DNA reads TGTGCCAGCAGTTCATATCCCGGGGAGCTGTTTTTT. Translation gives CASSSYPGELFF.

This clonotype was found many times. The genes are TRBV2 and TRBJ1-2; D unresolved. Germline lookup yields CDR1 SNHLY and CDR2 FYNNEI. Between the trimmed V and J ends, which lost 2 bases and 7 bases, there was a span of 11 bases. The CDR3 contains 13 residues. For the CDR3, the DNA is TGTGCCAGCAGTGAACAAACGGGTATTGGCTACACCTTC. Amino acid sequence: CASSEQTGIGYTF.

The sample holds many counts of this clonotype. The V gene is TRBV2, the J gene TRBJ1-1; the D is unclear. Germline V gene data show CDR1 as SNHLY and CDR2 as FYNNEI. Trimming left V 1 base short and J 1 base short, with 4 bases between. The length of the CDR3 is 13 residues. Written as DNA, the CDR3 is TGTGCCAGCAGTGAAGACAGGAACACTGAAGCTTTCTTT. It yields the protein CASSEDRNTEAFF.

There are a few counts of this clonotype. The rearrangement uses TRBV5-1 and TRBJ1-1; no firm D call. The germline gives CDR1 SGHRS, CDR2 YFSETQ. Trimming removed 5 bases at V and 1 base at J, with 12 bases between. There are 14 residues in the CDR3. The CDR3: CASSSQPENTEAFF. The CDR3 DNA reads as TGCGCCAGCAGTTCACAGCCAGAGAACACTGAAGCTTTCTTT.

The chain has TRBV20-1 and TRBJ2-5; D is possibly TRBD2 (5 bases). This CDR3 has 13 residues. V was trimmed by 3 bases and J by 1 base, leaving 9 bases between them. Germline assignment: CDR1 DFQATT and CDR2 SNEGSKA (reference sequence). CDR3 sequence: CSARSRAQETQYF. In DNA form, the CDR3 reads TGCAGTGCTAGGTCGCGGGCCCAAGAGACCCAGTACTTC.